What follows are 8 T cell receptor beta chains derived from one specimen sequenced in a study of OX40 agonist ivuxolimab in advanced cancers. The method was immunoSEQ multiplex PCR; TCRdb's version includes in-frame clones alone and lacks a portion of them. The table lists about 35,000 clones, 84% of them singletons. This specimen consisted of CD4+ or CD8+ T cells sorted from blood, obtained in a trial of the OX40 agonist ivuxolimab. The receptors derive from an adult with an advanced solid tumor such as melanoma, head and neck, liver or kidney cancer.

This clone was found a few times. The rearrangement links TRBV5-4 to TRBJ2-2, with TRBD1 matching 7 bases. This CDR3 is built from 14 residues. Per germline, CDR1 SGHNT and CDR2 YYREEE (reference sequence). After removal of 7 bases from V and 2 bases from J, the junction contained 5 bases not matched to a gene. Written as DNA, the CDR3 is TGTGCCAGCTCCGGGACAGCCAACACCGGGGAGCTGTTTTTT. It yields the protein CASSGTANTGELFF. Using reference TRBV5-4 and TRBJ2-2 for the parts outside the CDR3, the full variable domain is ETGVTQSPTHLIKTRGQQVTLRCSSQSGHNTVSWYQQALGQGPQFIFQYYREEENGRGNFPPRFSGLQFPNYSSELNVNALELDDSALYLCASSGTANTGELFFGEGSRLTVL.

CDR3 coding DNA: TGTGCCAGCAGCACATTGGTGGCGAACACCATATATTTT. This encodes CASSTLVANTIYF. The chain joins TRBV21-1 to TRBJ1-3. TRBV21-1 is a listed pseudogene. This CDR3 has 13 amino acids.

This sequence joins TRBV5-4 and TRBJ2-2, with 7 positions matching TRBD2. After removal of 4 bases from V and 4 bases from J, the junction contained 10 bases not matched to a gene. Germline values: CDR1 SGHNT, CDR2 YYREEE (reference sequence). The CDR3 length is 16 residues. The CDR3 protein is CASSLGLAASTGELFF. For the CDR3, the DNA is TGTGCCAGCAGCCTGGGGCTAGCGGCCTCCACCGGGGAGCTGTTTTTT.

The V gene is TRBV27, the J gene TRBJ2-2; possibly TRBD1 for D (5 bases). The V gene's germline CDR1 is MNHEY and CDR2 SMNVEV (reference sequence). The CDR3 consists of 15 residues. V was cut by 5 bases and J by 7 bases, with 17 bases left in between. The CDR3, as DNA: TGTGCCAGCAGTCTCAGGGAAAACGGCGGCGGGGAGCTGTTTTTT. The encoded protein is CASSLRENGGGELFF.

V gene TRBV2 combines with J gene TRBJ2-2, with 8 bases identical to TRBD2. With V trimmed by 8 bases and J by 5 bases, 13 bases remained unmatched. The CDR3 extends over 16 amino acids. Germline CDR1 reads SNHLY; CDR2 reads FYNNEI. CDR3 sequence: CASSRERGRTTGELFF. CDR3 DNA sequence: TGTGCCAGCTCACGTGAGCGCGGGAGGACAACCGGGGAGCTGTTTTTT.

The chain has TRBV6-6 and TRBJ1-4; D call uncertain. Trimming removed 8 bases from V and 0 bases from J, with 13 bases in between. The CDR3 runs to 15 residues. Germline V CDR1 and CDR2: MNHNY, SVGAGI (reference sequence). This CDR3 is CASSDQAATNEKLFF. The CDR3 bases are TGTGCCAGCTCCGACCAGGCTGCAACTAATGAAAAACTGTTTTTT.

The CDR3 loop reads CASSATLSGGAHSDTGELFF. For the CDR3, the DNA is TGTGCCAGCAGCGCCACCCTCAGCGGGGGGGCCCACTCCGACACCGGGGAGCTGTTTTTT. The chain recombines TRBV9 with TRBJ2-2; 10 bases are shared with TRBD2. Germline CDR1 is SGDLS and CDR2 is YYNGEE. The CDR3 runs to 20 residues. Trimming took 3 bases from V and 3 from J; bases not matched to a gene: 17. Combining the CDR3 with reference TRBV9 and TRBJ2-2 gives the whole variable domain DSGVTQTPKHLITATGQRVTLRCSPRSGDLSVYWYQQSLDQGLQFLIQYYNGEERAKGNILERFSAQQFPDLHSELNLSSLELGDSALYFCASSATLSGGAHSDTGELFFGEGSRLTVL.

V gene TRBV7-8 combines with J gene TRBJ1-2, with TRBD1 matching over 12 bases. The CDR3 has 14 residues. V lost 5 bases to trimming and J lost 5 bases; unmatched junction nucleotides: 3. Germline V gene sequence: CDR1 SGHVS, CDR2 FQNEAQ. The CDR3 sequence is CASSEGQGAYGYTF. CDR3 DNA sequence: TGTGCCAGCAGCGAGGGACAGGGGGCTTATGGCTACACCTTC.